The present TCR beta chain was sequenced within a study of regulatory T cells in long-lasting Graves disease. Documented time point: newly diagnosed GD, antithyroid drugs for less than 3 months. PBMC RNA was the source of the TCR library. Whole-study results and caveats: For persistent Graves' patients, TCR diversity was lower than for newly diagnosed ones. Among persistent patients, a larger number of public clonotypes were shared (about 3,000) than among newly diagnosed patients (roughly 1,000).

Ten or more counts support this clonotype. Its antigen is unknown. Building of the TCR beta libraries involved iRepertoire HTBI primers and Arm-PCR of CDR3 regions. TCRdb passed the multiplex PCR reads through MiXCR, listing each CDR3 protein once. Counted here are more than 300,000 distinct CDR3 sequences, about 16% occurring once; the ten biggest clones make up about 20%. V lost 6 bases to trimming and J lost 6 bases, with 12 bases between them. The CDR3 is 12 amino acids. CDR1 and CDR2 from the germline V gene are DFQATT and SNEGSKA (reference sequence). The chain carries TRBV20-1 and TRBJ1-5; D may be TRBD1 (5 bases). Sequenced here: peripheral blood mononuclear cells (PBMCs), sampled at new diagnosis, from a patient treated with antithyroid drugs. This TCR derives from a female donor with Graves disease. The CDR3 DNA reads TGCAGTGCAGAGCAGGGTATTCAGCCCCAGCATTTT. Encoded protein: CSAEQGIQPQHF.